One sample yielded the 15 T cell receptor beta chains listed below, sequenced in a study of blood T cell repertoires in COVID-19. Data came from immunoSEQ multiplex PCR; TCRdb stores just in-frame clones and leaves some out. This sample has some 300,000 clones, with more than 85% found just once. Material: PBMCs or T cells enriched from blood (not recorded which). The receptors derive from a woman aged 25 to 45 who had been exposed to COVID-19.

DNA of the CDR3: TGTGCCAGTAGTGGGGACAGGGGACTGCAGGTCCAGTACTTC. Its protein product is CASSGDRGLQVQYF. V and J are TRBV19 and TRBJ2-5; TRBD1 matches 10 bases. Germline CDR1 reads LNHDA; CDR2 reads SQIVND (reference sequence). The trim removed 5 bases at V and 10 bases at J, leaving 10 bases unmatched. CDR3 length equals 14 residues.

The chain joins TRBV7-9 to TRBJ1-6; TRBD1 matches at 9 bases. The CDR3 sequence is 16 residues long. CDR1 is SEHNR, CDR2 FQNEAQ, per germline (reference sequence). V lost 0 bases and J lost 8; bases outside the gene matches: 5. As DNA, the CDR3 is TGTGCCAGCAGCTTAGCCGGGACAGGGTTGCATTCACCCCTCCACTTT. Amino acids: CASSLAGTGLHSPLHF.

The rearrangement joins TRBV6-5 to TRBJ1-1, with no clear D. The germline V gene encodes CDR1 MNHEY and CDR2 SVGAGI. V was trimmed by 8 bases and J by 4 bases, leaving 14 bases between them. CDR3 length: 13 amino acids. CDR3 nucleotide sequence: TGTGCCAGCGCGGTGGCGCGGAGCACTGAAGCTTTCTTT. It codes for CASAVARSTEAFF.

The chain combines TRBV10-3 with TRBJ2-5; TRBD1 might be the D (6 bases). This CDR3 has 13 amino acids. Trimming took off 6 bases at V and 2 bases at J, with 10 bases between the two ends. CDR1 and CDR2 (germline): ENHRY, SYGVKD. CDR3 residues: CAIRGTIQETQYF. The CDR3 nucleotides are TGTGCCATCAGGGGGACAATTCAAGAGACCCAGTACTTC.

The chain employs TRBV11-2 and TRBJ2-1; TRBD2 matches 12 bases. CDR1 SGHAT and CDR2 FQNNGV come from the germline V gene. The CDR3 has 15 amino acids. V shed 3 bases and J 10 bases; nucleotides not matched to a gene: 7. The CDR3 reads CASSLMTSGGGEQFF. CDR3 sequence (DNA): TGTGCCAGCAGCTTGATGACTAGCGGGGGCGGGGAGCAGTTCTTC.

The V gene is TRBV9, the J gene TRBJ2-1; TRBD1 might be the D (6 bases). Trimming left V 4 bases short and J 7 bases short, with 18 bases between. Germline loops: CDR1 SGDLS, CDR2 YYNGEE. The CDR3 is made up of 15 amino acids. CDR3: CASSPSQGSGNEQFF. CDR3 DNA sequence: TGTGCCAGCAGCCCAAGCCAGGGGTCAGGGAATGAGCAGTTCTTC.

CDR3 sequence: CASSPGRDTLYEQYF. The CDR3 bases are TGTGCCAGCTCACCCGGTCGGGACACCTTATACGAGCAGTACTTC. V gene TRBV18 combines with J gene TRBJ2-7; the D gene is possibly TRBD1 (6 bases). The CDR3 consists of 15 residues. Germline V gives CDR1 KGHSH, CDR2 LQKENI. Trimming cost V 3 bases and J 4 bases, with 16 bases left between them.

The chain links TRBV4-2 to TRBJ2-1; maybe TRBD1 (6 bases). V dropped 3 bases and J dropped 4 bases, with 10 bases sitting between them. This CDR3 is 14 amino acids long. Germline V gives CDR1 LGHNA, CDR2 YNFKEQ. CDR3 nucleotides: TGTGCCAGCAGCCAGCGACAGGCGTACAATGAGCAGTTCTTC. Translated: CASSQRQAYNEQFF.

The rearrangement links TRBV5-1 to TRBJ1-6, with 7 bases aligning to TRBD1. The junction had 6 bases not matched to a gene; V was cut back by 4 bases and J by 8 bases. The CDR3 loop spans 14 amino acids. Germline-derived CDR1 and CDR2 are SGHRS and YFSETQ. DNA for the CDR3: TGCGCCAGCAGCGGGGACAGCTTTTATTCACCCCTCCACTTT. It specifies CASSGDSFYSPLHF.

The chain uses TRBV2 and TRBJ1-2; 7 bases align to TRBD1. The V gene's germline CDR1 is SNHLY and CDR2 FYNNEI. Trimming removed 4 bases from V and 8 bases from J; junction bases left unmatched: 13. The CDR3 is made up of 15 amino acids. The CDR3 DNA is TGTGCCAGCAGTGTACGACCTACAGGGGCGGGAGGCTACACCTTC. It is translated as CASSVRPTGAGGYTF.

This clone was recorded once. The V call is TRBV5-1, the J call TRBJ2-7, with 7 bases fitting TRBD2. V shed 1 base, J shed 5 bases, and the junction held 6 bases outside the gene matches. Germline V gene sequence: CDR1 SGHRS, CDR2 YFSETQ. The CDR3 is 14 amino acids. The CDR3: CASSLSPGRDEQYF. CDR3 in DNA: TGCGCCAGCAGCTTGAGTCCGGGGAGGGACGAGCAGTACTTC.

The V gene is TRBV6-2 or TRBV6-3, the J gene TRBJ1-5; 7 bases are a match to TRBD1. The CDR3 is 16 residues long. Germline lookup yields CDR1 MNHEY and CDR2 SVGEGT. V trimming: 0 bases; J trimming: 7 bases; junction bases outside the gene matches: 9. The CDR3 nucleotides are TGTGCCAGCAGTTACTCTACAGGGGCCTGGGAACAGCCCCAGCATTTT. Residues: CASSYSTGAWEQPQHF.

This clone appeared a single time. CDR3 residues: CASSPRTVNEKLFF. The DNA for the CDR3 is TGTGCCAGTAGTCCTAGGACAGTTAATGAAAAACTGTTTTTT. The chain recombines TRBV19 with TRBJ1-4, with D possibly being TRBD1 (6 bases). Trimming removed 5 bases from V and 4 bases from J, with 11 bases in between. Germline V gene data show CDR1 as LNHDA and CDR2 as SQIVND (reference sequence). This CDR3 region has 14 residues.

The CDR3 loop is CASRAGTRIEAFF. The CDR3 nucleotides read TGTGCCAGCAGGGCCGGGACACGAATTGAAGCTTTCTTT. The chain uses TRBV6-5 and TRBJ1-1, with D maybe TRBD1 (6 bases). Deletions cut 6 bases from V and 7 bases from J, with 15 bases between. This CDR3 spans 13 amino acids. CDR1 is MNHEY, CDR2 SVGAGI, per germline.

The chain joins TRBV10-3 to TRBJ1-2; no reliable D call. Germline V gene lookup returns CDR1 ENHRY and CDR2 SYGVKD. V was cut by 1 base and J by 4 bases, with 7 bases left in between. The CDR3 is made up of 13 amino acids. The CDR3 region is CAISEWAGYGYTF. The CDR3 bases are TGTGCCATCAGTGAGTGGGCAGGCTATGGCTACACCTTC.